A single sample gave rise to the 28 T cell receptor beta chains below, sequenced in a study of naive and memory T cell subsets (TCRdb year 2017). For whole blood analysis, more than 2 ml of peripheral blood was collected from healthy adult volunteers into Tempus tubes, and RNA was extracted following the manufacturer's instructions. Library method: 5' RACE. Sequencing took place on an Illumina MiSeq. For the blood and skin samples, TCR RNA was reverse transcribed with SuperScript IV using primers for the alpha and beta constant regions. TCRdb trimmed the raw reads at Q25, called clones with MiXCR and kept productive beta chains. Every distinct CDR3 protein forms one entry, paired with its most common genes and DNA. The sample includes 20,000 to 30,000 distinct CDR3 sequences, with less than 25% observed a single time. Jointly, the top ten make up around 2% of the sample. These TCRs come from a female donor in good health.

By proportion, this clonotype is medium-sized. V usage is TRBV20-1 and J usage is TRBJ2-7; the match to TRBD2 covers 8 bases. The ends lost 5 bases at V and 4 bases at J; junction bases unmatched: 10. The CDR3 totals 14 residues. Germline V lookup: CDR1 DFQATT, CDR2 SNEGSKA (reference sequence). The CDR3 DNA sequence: TGCAGTGCTCAGCGGGGGCCCCAGGGGTACGAGCAGTACTTC. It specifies CSAQRGPQGYEQYF.

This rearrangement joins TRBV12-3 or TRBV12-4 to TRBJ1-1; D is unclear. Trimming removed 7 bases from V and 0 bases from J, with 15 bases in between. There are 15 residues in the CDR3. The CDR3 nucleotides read TGTGCCAGCACCCCTGGCAGGAGCATGAACACTGAAGCTTTCTTT. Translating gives CASTPGRSMNTEAFF.

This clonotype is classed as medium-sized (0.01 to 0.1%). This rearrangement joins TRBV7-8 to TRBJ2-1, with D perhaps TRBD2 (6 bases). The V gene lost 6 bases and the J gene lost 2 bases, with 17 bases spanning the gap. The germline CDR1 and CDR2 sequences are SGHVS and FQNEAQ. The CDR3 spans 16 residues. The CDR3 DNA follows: TGTGCCAGCAGTGTAGGGAGGAGAAGGGCCTACAATGAGCAGTTCTTC. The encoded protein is CASSVGRRRAYNEQFF.

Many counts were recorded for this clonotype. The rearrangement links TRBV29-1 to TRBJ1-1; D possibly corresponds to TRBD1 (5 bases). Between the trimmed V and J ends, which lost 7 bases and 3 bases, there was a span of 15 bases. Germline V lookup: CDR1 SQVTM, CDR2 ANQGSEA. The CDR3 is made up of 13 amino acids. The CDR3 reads CSGGDGLDTEAFF. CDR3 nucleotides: TGCAGCGGAGGGGACGGCCTGGACACTGAAGCTTTCTTT.

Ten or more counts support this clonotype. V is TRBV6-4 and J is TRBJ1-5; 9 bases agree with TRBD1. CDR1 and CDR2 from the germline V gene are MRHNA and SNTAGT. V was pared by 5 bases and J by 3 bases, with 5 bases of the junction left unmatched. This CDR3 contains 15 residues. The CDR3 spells CASSPDRGYNQPQHF. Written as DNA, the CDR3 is TGTGCCAGCAGTCCGGACAGGGGTTACAATCAGCCCCAGCATTTT.

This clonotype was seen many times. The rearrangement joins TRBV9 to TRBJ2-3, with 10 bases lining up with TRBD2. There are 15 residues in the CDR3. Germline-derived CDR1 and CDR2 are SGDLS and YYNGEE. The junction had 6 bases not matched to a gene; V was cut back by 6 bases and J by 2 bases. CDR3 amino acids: CASTPGTSDTDTQYF. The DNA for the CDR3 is TGTGCCAGCACCCCCGGGACTAGCGACACAGATACGCAGTATTTT.

The CDR3 sequence: CSARNSGPKSNQPQHF. The CDR3 bases are TGCAGTGCCAGGAATTCAGGGCCGAAGAGCAATCAGCCCCAGCATTTT. The rearrangement uses TRBV20-1 and TRBJ1-5; TRBD1 might be the D (5 bases). Germline CDR1 is DFQATT and CDR2 is SNEGSKA (reference sequence). V was trimmed by 6 bases and J by 1 base, leaving 19 bases between them. The CDR3 is 16 amino acids.

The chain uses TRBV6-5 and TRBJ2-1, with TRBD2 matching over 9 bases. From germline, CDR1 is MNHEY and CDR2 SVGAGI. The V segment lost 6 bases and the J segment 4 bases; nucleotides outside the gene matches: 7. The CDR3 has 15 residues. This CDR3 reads CASRDSAGGYNEQFF. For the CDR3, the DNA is TGTGCCAGCAGGGATTCAGCGGGGGGTTACAATGAGCAGTTCTTC.

The CDR3 bases are TGTGCCAGCAGTCAACAGCCAGACAAGAACACTGAAGCTTTCTTT. It is translated as CASSQQPDKNTEAFF. The rearrangement uses TRBV6-6 and TRBJ1-1, with D hard to call. The CDR3 consists of 15 residues. Germline V gene lookup returns CDR1 MNHNY and CDR2 SVGAGI (reference sequence). The V gene lost 5 bases and the J gene lost 1 base, with 14 bases spanning the gap.

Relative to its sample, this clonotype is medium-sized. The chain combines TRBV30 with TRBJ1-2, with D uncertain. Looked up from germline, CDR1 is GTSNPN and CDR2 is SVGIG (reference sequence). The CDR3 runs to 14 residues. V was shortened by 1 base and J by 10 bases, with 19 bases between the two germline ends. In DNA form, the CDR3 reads TGTGCCTGGAGTGCAACAAAATTCGTGCCCCACTACACCTTC. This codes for CAWSATKFVPHYTF. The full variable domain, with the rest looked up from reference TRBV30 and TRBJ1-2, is SQTIHQWPATLVQPVGSPLSLECTVEGTSNPNLYWYRQAAGRGLQLLFYSVGIGQISSEVPQNLSASRPQDRQFILSSKKLLLSDSGFYLCAWSATKFVPHYTFGSGTRLTVV.

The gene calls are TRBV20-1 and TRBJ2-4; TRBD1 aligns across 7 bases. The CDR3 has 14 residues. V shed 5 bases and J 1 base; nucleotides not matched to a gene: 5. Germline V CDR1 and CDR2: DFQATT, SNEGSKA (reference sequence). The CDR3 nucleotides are TGCAGTGCTTTAGGACAGGAGGCCAAAAACATTCAGTACTTC. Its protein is CSALGQEAKNIQYF.

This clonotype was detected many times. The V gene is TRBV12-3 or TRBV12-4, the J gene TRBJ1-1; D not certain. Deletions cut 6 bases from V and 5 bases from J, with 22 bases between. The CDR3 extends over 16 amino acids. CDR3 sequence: CASSREGGWVVTEAFF. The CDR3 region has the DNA TGTGCCAGCAGCCGGGAGGGCGGTTGGGTGGTGACTGAAGCTTTCTTT.

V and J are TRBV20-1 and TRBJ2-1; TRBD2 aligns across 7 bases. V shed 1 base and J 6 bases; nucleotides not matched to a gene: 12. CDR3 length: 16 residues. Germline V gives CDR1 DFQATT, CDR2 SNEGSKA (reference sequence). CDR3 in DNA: TGCAGTGCTAGAGTTCCACACAGCGGGGAAATCAATGAGCAGTTCTTC. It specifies CSARVPHSGEINEQFF.

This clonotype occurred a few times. The chain's CDR3 is CASSEGQGDTDTQYF. CDR3 nucleotides: TGTGCCAGCAGTGAAGGACAGGGAGACACAGATACGCAGTATTTT. The chain joins TRBV6-1 to TRBJ2-3, with 7 bases lining up with TRBD1. The CDR3 loop spans 15 amino acids. Germline V gene lookup returns CDR1 MNHNS and CDR2 SASEGT. J lost 2 bases, V lost 1 base, and 3 bases had no gene match.

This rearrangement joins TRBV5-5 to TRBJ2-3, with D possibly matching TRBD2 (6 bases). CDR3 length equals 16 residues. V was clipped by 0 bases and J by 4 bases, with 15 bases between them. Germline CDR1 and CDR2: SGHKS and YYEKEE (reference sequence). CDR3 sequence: CASSLVGGGTADTQYF. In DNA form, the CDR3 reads TGTGCCAGCAGCTTGGTTGGCGGCGGGACGGCAGATACGCAGTATTTT.

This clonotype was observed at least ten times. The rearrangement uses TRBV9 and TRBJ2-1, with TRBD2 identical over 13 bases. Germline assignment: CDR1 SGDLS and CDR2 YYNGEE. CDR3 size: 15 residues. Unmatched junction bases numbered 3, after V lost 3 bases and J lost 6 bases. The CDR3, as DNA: TGTGCCAGCAGCGAAGGGACTAGCGGGATCAATGAGCAGTTCTTC. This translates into CASSEGTSGINEQFF.

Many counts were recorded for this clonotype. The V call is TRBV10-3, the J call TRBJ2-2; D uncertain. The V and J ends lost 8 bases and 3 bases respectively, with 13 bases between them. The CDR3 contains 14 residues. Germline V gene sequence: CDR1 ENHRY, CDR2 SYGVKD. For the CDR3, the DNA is TGTGCCATCGGTCTTGGGGTGGACACCGGGGAGCTGTTTTTT. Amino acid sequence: CAIGLGVDTGELFF.

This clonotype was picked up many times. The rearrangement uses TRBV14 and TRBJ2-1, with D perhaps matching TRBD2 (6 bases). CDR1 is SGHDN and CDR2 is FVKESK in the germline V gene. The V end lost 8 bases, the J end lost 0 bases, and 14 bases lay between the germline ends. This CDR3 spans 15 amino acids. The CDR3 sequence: CASRRGLPSYNEQFF. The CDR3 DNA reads TGTGCCAGCCGACGGGGACTCCCCTCCTACAATGAGCAGTTCTTC. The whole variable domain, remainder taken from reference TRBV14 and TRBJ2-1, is EAGVTQFPSHSVIEKGQTVTLRCDPISGHDNLYWYRRVMGKEIKFLLHFVKESKQDESGMPNNRFLAERTGGTYSTLKVQPAELEDSGVYFCASRRGLPSYNEQFFGPGTRLTVL.

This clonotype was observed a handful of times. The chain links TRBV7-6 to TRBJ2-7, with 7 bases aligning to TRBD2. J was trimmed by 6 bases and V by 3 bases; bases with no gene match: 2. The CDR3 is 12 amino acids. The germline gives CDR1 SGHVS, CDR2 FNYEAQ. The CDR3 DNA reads TGTGCCAGCAGCTTTCCGGGGGGCGAGCAGTACTTC. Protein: CASSFPGGEQYF.

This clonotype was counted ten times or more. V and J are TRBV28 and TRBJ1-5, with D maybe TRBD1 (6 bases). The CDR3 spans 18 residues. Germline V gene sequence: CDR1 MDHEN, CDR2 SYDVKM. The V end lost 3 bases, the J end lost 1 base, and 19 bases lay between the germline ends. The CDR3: CASSFERGGGLSNQPQHF. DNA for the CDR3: TGTGCCAGCAGTTTCGAAAGGGGTGGGGGCTTGAGCAATCAGCCCCAGCATTTT.

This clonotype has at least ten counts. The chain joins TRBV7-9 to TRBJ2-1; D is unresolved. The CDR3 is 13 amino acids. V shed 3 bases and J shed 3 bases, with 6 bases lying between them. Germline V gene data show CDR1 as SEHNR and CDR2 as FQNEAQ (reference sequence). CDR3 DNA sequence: TGTGCCAGCAGCTTGGGAAGCTACAATGAGCAGTTCTTC. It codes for CASSLGSYNEQFF.

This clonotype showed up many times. The CDR3: CSVRGSGNTIYF. CDR3 sequence (DNA): TGCAGCGTTAGGGGGTCTGGAAACACCATATATTTT. The chain couples TRBV29-1 to TRBJ1-3; D might be TRBD1 (6 bases). The length of the CDR3 is 12 residues. With 5 bases removed from V and 1 base from J, the gap between germline ends came to 6 bases. Per germline, CDR1 SQVTM and CDR2 ANQGSEA.

DNA of the CDR3: TGTGCCAGCAGCTGGGGACAGGGGGCGAGAAACACCATATATTTT. Translated, it gives CASSWGQGARNTIYF. The chain carries TRBV7-2 and TRBJ1-3, with TRBD1 matching over 12 bases. Trimming cost V 4 bases and J 5 bases; bases outside gene matches: 3. Germline assignment: CDR1 SGHTA and CDR2 FQGNSA. The CDR3 totals 15 residues.

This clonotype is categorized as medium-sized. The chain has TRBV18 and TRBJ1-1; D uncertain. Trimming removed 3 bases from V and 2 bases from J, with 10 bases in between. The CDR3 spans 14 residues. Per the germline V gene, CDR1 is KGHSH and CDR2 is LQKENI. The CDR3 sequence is CASSPRTGNTEAFF. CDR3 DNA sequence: TGTGCCAGCTCACCTCGGACGGGCAACACTGAAGCTTTCTTT.

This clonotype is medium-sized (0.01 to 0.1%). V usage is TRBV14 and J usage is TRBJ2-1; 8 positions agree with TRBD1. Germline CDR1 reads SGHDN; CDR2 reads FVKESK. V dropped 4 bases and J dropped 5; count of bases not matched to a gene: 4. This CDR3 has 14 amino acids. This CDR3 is CASSPRTGNNEQFF. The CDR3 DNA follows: TGTGCCAGCAGCCCCAGGACAGGGAACAATGAGCAGTTCTTC. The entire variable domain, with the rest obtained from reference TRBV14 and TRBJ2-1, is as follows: EAGVTQFPSHSVIEKGQTVTLRCDPISGHDNLYWYRRVMGKEIKFLLHFVKESKQDESGMPNNRFLAERTGGTYSTLKVQPAELEDSGVYFCASSPRTGNNEQFFGPGTRLTVL.

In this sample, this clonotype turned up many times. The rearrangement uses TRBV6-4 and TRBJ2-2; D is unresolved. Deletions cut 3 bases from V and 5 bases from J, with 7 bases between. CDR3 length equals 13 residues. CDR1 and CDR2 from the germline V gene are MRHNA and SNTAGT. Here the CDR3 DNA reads TGTGCCAGCAGTGAGGATGAGACCGGGGAGCTGTTTTTT. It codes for CASSEDETGELFF.

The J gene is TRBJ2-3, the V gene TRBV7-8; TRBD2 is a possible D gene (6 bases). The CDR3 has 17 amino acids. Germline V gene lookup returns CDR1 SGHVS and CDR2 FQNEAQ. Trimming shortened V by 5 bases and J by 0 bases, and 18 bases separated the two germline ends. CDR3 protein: CASSHAVLAASTDTQYF. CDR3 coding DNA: TGTGCCAGCAGCCATGCCGTTTTAGCGGCTAGCACAGATACGCAGTATTTT.

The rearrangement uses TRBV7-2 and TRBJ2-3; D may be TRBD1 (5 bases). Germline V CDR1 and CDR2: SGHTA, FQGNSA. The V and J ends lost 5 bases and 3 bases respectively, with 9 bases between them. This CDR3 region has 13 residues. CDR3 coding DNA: TGTGCCAGCAGCATTGACAGAACAGATACGCAGTATTTT. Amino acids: CASSIDRTDTQYF. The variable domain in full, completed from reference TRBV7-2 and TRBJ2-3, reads GAGVSQSPSNKVTEKGKDVELRCDPISGHTALYWYRQSLGQGLEFLIYFQGNSAPDKSGLPSDRFSAERTGGSVSTLTIQRTQQEDSAVYLCASSIDRTDTQYFGPGTRLTVL.